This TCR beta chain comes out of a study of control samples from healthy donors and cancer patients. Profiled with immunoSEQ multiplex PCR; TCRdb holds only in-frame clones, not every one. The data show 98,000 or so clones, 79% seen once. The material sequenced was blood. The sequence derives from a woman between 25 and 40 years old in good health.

This CDR3 is CASSSRGNEQFF. The CDR3 DNA reads TGTGCCAGCAGTTCCAGGGGGAATGAGCAGTTCTTC. The chain recombines TRBV6-6 with TRBJ2-1; 7 bases line up with TRBD1. The CDR3 has 12 amino acids. The V and J ends lost 4 bases and 7 bases, in that order; junction bases with no gene match: 1. Germline CDR1 is MNHNY and CDR2 is SVGAGI (reference sequence).